The 17 T cell receptor beta chains listed next were all sequenced from one sample in a study of vaccination and CD4 T cells after COVID-19. Documented treatment: approximately nine-day PBMC culture with coronavirus spike peptide pools or control peptides (ViraFEST assay). These receptors' targets are unknown. Once obtained from cultured CD4+ T cells, the DNA was sequenced using the Oncomine TCR Beta short-read assay. TCRdb analysed the PCR reads with MiXCR anew, one entry per CDR3 protein. The top ten clones hold about 30% of a sample with over 9,500 distinct CDR3 sequences, around half of them seen once. The material sequenced was CD4+ T cells from blood, cultured in vitro. The receptors were gathered from a human donor who had recovered from COVID-19.

This clonotype was seen a handful of times. V and J are TRBV11-3 and TRBJ2-3; D call uncertain. The CDR3 has 11 amino acids. CDR1 SGHNT and CDR2 YENEEA come from the germline V gene. The V gene lost 2 bases and the J gene lost 5 bases, with 2 bases spanning the gap. CDR3 amino acids: CASSLKDTQYF. The CDR3 coding sequence is TGTGCCAGCAGCTTAAAAGATACGCAGTATTTT.

The V call is TRBV7-7, the J call TRBJ2-5; D is undetermined. The V end lost 3 bases, the J end lost 5 bases, and 10 bases lay between the germline ends. The CDR3 is made up of 13 amino acids. Germline V gives CDR1 SSHAT, CDR2 FNYEAQ (reference sequence). The CDR3: CASSFGVGETQYF. The CDR3 DNA reads TGTGCCAGCAGCTTTGGGGTAGGGGAGACCCAGTACTTC. Looking up the rest from reference TRBV7-7 and TRBJ2-5 gives the full variable domain: GAGVSQSPRYKVTKRGQDVTLRCDPISSHATLYWYQQALGQGPEFLTYFNYEAQPDKSGLPSDRFSAERPEGSISTLTIQRTEQRDSAMYRCASSFGVGETQYFGPGTRLLVL.

This clonotype was seen only a few times. This chain links TRBV7-9 with TRBJ2-2; tentatively, D is TRBD2 (5 bases). The germline gives CDR1 SEHNR, CDR2 FQNEAQ (reference sequence). The V gene lost 3 bases and the J gene lost 3 bases, with 8 bases spanning the gap. The CDR3 extends over 14 amino acids. CDR3: CASSFFSDTGELFF. CDR3 nucleotide sequence: TGTGCCAGCAGCTTTTTTAGCGACACCGGGGAGCTGTTTTTT.

A single count supports this clonotype. The chain employs TRBV7-2 and TRBJ1-6; TRBD1 is a possible D gene (6 bases). Germline-derived CDR1 and CDR2 are SGHTA and FQGNSA. Trimming left V 1 base short and J 11 bases short, with 12 bases between. CDR3 length: 14 amino acids. CDR3 coding DNA: TGTGCCAGCAGCTTAGAAAGACAGGCTGCACCCCTCCACTTT. It codes for CASSLERQAAPLHF.

The chain joins TRBV27 to TRBJ1-6; no reliable D call. V lost 3 bases and J lost 4, with 4 bases in between. Per the germline V gene, CDR1 is MNHEY and CDR2 is SMNVEV (reference sequence). The CDR3 is 13 residues long. The CDR3 region is CASSFGYNSPLHF. CDR3 bases: TGTGCCAGCAGTTTTGGGTATAATTCACCCCTCCACTTT.

This clonotype was seen more than once but under ten times. The chain recombines TRBV19 with TRBJ1-1; 7 nucleotides agree with TRBD1. Germline CDR1 is LNHDA and CDR2 is SQIVND (reference sequence). V gave up 3 bases and J gave up 7 bases; unmatched junction bases: 5. The CDR3 contains 13 residues. CDR3 region: CASSISGGIEAFF. DNA of the CDR3: TGTGCCAGTAGTATTTCAGGGGGTATTGAAGCTTTCTTT.

This clonotype has a handful of counts. The V gene is TRBV10-3, the J gene TRBJ2-7; 7 bases are a match to TRBD2. V lost 7 bases to trimming and J lost 6 bases; unmatched junction nucleotides: 15. Germline V gene sequence: CDR1 ENHRY, CDR2 SYGVKD. This CDR3 has 15 amino acids. The CDR3 DNA reads as TGTGCCATCAAATCATCTCGGGGGAGGGCTTTCGAGCAGTACTTC. Its protein is CAIKSSRGRAFEQYF.

The V call is TRBV6-1, the J call TRBJ1-2; no clear D gene. V was shortened by 11 bases and J by 0 bases, with 16 bases between the two germline ends. The germline V gene encodes CDR1 MNHNS and CDR2 SASEGT. This CDR3 has 14 residues. CDR3 sequence: CASIYADPNYGYTF. Written as DNA, the CDR3 is TGTGCCTCCATCTACGCCGACCCTAACTATGGCTACACCTTC.

This clonotype was picked up a small number of times. The CDR3 sequence: CASGKWDPNSPLHF. The CDR3 DNA reads TGTGCCAGCGGTAAATGGGACCCAAATTCACCCCTCCACTTT. V and J are TRBV6-2 or TRBV6-3 and TRBJ1-6; a weak D match, TRBD1 (5 bases). Germline V gene lookup returns CDR1 MNHEY and CDR2 SVGEGT. The CDR3 length is 14 residues. The V end lost 8 bases, the J end lost 7 bases, and 15 bases lay between the germline ends.

The V call is TRBV15, the J call TRBJ2-7; D perhaps matches TRBD2 (5 bases). Trimming took off 5 bases at V and 0 bases at J, with 11 bases between the two ends. The CDR3 runs 14 residues. The germline V gene encodes CDR1 LNHNV and CDR2 YYDKDF (reference sequence). For the CDR3, the DNA is TGTGCCACCAGCCCTAAGCGGAGCTCCTACGAGCAGTACTTC. Translation gives CATSPKRSSYEQYF.

This clonotype has more than one count but fewer than ten. This chain joins TRBV10-3 and TRBJ1-5, with D tentatively TRBD1 (5 bases). V was trimmed by 2 bases and J by 3 bases, leaving 11 bases between them. The germline gives CDR1 ENHRY, CDR2 SYGVKD. The CDR3 totals 15 residues. For the CDR3, the DNA is TGTGCCATCAGTGAGAATCTCGGGGCCAATCAGCCCCAGCATTTT. This gives the protein CAISENLGANQPQHF.

The chain links TRBV10-3 to TRBJ2-5; TRBD1 or TRBD2 may be the D gene (5 bases each). The V end lost 4 bases, the J end lost 6 bases, and 6 bases lay between the germline ends. The CDR3 sequence is 11 residues long. Germline CDR1 ENHRY, CDR2 SYGVKD. This chain's CDR3 is CAISGGQTQYF. The CDR3 DNA reads TGTGCCATCAGTGGGGGACAGACCCAGTACTTC.

The chain carries TRBV2 and TRBJ1-6, with unresolved D. V lost 6 bases and J lost 13, with 10 bases in between. This CDR3 is 11 amino acids long. Germline V gives CDR1 SNHLY, CDR2 FYNNEI. The CDR3 sequence: CASSPRTPLHF. The CDR3 nucleotides read TGTGCCAGCAGCCCCCGGACGCCCCTCCACTTT.

This clonotype showed up just a few times. The chain recombines TRBV27 with TRBJ1-5, with D uncertain. The length of the CDR3 is 13 residues. The V and J ends lost 2 bases and 7 bases respectively, with 9 bases between them. From germline, CDR1 is MNHEY and CDR2 SMNVEV (reference sequence). The CDR3 nucleotides read TGTGCCAGCAGTTTACAGGTTGGCCAGCCCCAGCATTTT. Translation gives CASSLQVGQPQHF.

The rearrangement uses TRBV27 and TRBJ2-5, with 15 bases that match TRBD2. Germline V lookup: CDR1 MNHEY, CDR2 SMNVEV (reference sequence). Losses at the gene ends were 5 bases for V and 13 bases for J; bases not matched to a gene: 11. CDR3 length: 15 residues. This chain's CDR3 is CASSPVGLAGGPRYF. CDR3 DNA sequence: TGTGCCAGCAGTCCGGTCGGACTAGCGGGAGGGCCTCGGTACTTC.

This clonotype was picked up a small number of times. The chain carries TRBV20-1 and TRBJ2-7; possibly TRBD1 for D (6 bases). The CDR3 runs 14 residues. The germline CDR1 and CDR2 sequences are DFQATT and SNEGSKA (reference sequence). V lost 3 bases to trimming and J lost 5 bases, with 17 bases between them. CDR3 sequence reads: CSASSGTGLHEQYF. The CDR3 DNA is TGCAGTGCTAGTTCTGGAACAGGGCTCCACGAGCAGTACTTC.

This clonotype was counted between two and nine times. This chain connects TRBV20-1 to TRBJ2-5, with D perhaps being TRBD1 or TRBD2 (5 bases each). Germline lookup yields CDR1 DFQATT and CDR2 SNEGSKA (reference sequence). Trimming left V 4 bases short and J 7 bases short, with 22 bases between. The CDR3 loop spans 15 amino acids. Here the CDR3 reads CSANPPGTPRGTQYF. DNA of the CDR3: TGCAGTGCTAACCCACCCGGGACGCCCCGAGGGACCCAGTACTTC.